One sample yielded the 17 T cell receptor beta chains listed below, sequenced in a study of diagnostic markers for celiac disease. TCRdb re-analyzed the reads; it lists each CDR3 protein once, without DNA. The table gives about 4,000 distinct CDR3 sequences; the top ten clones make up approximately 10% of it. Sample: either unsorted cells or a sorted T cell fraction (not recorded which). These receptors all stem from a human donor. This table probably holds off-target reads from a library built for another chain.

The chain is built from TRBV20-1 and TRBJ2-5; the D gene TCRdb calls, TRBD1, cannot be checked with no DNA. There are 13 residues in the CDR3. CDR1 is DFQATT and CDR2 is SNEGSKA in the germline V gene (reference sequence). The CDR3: CSARDALLETQYF.

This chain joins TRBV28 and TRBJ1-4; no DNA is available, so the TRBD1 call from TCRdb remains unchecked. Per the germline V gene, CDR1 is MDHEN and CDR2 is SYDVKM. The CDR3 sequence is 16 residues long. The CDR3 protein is CASIPDRRVTNEKLFF.

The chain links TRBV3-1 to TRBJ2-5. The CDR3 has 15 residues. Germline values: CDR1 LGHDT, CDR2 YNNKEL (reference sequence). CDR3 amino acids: CASSQGGYLQETQYF.

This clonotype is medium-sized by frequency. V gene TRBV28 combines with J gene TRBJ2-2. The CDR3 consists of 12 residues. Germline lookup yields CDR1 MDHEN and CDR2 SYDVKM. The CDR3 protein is CASSLFAGELFF.

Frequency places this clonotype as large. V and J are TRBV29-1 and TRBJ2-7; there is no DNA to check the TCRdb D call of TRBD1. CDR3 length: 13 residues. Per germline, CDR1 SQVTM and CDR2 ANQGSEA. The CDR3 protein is CSVRGQGGYEQYF.

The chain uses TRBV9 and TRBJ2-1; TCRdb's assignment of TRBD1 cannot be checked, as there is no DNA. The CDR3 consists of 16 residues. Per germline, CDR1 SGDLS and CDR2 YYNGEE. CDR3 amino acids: CASSVVWDNSYNEQFF.

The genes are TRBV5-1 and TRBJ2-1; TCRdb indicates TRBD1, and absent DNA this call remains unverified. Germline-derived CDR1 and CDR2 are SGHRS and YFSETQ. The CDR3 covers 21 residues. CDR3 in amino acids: CASSLVLIPGQGRVSYNEQFF. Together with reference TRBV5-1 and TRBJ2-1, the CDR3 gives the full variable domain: KAGVTQTPRYLIKTRGQQVTLSCSPISGHRSVSWYQQTPGQGLQFLFEYFSETQRNKGNFPGRFSGRQFSNSRSEMNVSTLELGDSALYLCASSLVLIPGQGRVSYNEQFFGPGTRLTVL.

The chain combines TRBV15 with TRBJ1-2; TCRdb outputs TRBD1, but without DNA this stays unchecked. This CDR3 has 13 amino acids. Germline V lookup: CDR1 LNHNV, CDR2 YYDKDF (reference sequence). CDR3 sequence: CATRTGSEDGYTF.

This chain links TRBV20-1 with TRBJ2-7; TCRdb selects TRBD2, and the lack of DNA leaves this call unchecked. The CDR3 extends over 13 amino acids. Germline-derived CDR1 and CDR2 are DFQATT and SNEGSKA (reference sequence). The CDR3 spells CSARNPLGLEQYF.

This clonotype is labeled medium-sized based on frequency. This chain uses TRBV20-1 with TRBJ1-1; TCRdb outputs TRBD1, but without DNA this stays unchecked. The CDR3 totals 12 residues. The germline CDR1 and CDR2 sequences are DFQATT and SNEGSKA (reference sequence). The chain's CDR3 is CSARGKGTEAFF.

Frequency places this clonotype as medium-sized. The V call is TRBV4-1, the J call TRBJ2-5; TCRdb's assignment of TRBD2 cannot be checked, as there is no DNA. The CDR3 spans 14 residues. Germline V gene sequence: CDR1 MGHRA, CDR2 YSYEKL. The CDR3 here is CASSQGVGGKTQYF.

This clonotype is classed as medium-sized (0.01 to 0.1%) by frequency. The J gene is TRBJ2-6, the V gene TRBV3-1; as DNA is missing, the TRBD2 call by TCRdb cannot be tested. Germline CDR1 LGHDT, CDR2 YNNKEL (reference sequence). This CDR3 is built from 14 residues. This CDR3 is CASSLTSAFNVLTF.

The CDR3 is CASSFTADSNQPQHF. V gene TRBV12-3 or TRBV12-4 combines with J gene TRBJ1-5. The CDR3 loop spans 15 amino acids.

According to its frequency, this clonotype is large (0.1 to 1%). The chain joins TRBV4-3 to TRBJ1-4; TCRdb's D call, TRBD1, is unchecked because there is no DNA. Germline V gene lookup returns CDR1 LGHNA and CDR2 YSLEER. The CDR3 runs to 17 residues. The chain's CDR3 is CASSQESRDRPNEKLFF.

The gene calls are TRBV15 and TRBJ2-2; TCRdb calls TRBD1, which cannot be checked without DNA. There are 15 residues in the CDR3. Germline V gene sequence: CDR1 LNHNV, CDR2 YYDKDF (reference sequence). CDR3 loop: CATSPTQGAGGELFF.

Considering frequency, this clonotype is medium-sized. The CDR3 here is CASAAGNSNQPQHF. V and J are TRBV18 and TRBJ1-5; absent DNA, TCRdb's TRBD1 call cannot be checked. The germline gives CDR1 KGHSH, CDR2 LQKENI. CDR3 length: 14 residues. The complete variable domain, with remaining parts taken from reference TRBV18 and TRBJ1-5, reads NAGVMQNPRHLVRRRGQEARLRCSPMKGHSHVYWYRQLPEEGLKFMVYLQKENIIDESGMPKERFSAEFPKEGPSILRIQQVVRGDSAAYFCASAAGNSNQPQHFGDGTRLSIL.

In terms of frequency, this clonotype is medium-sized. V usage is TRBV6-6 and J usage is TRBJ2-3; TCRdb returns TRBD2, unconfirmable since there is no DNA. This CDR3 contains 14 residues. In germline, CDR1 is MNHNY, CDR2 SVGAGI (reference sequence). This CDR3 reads CASSYLEGTDTQYF.